A single sample gave rise to the 32 T cell receptor beta chains below, sequenced in a study of cytomegalovirus exposure and HLA in healthy donors. PCR involved 60 Vbeta and 13 Jbeta primers. Here immunoSEQ multiplex PCR was the method, and the copy in TCRdb shows in-frame clones only, minus some. Among fewer than 200,000 clones listed, roughly 85% were seen once. The sequencing sample was made of PBMCs. The receptors were gathered from a man between 18 and 35 years old in good health and CMV-seropositive.

The rearrangement uses TRBV5-4 and TRBJ1-4; TRBD1 matches 7 bases. The CDR3 length is 14 residues. Germline-derived CDR1 and CDR2 are SGHNT and YYREEE (reference sequence). V dropped 5 bases and J dropped 6; count of bases not matched to a gene: 7. CDR3 protein: CASRSGTEDEKLFF. CDR3 in DNA: TGTGCCAGCAGATCCGGGACAGAAGATGAAAAACTGTTTTTT.

V gene TRBV29-1 combines with J gene TRBJ2-7; D unresolved. CDR3 size: 12 residues. CDR1 SQVTM and CDR2 ANQGSEA come from the germline V gene. The germline V and J ends were trimmed by 7 bases and 0 bases, with 10 bases remaining between them. The CDR3 nucleotides are TGCAGCGGTCTAAGTAGCTCCTACGAGCAGTACTTC. As protein: CSGLSSSYEQYF.

The CDR3 nucleotides read TGTGCCAGTAGCCCAACCGCTTCAGGGGGCGCCTATGGCTACACCTTC. The encoded protein is CASSPTASGGAYGYTF. V is TRBV19 and J is TRBJ1-2, with 8 bases aligning to TRBD1. The CDR3 length is 16 residues. Trimming removed 6 bases from V and 4 bases from J; junction bases left unmatched: 13. Germline values: CDR1 LNHDA, CDR2 SQIVND (reference sequence).

The chain couples TRBV19 to TRBJ1-1; D not certain. V was shortened by 3 bases and J by 3 bases, with 11 bases between the two germline ends. Germline V gene sequence: CDR1 LNHDA, CDR2 SQIVND (reference sequence). The CDR3 is made up of 14 amino acids. In nucleotides, the CDR3 is TGTGCCAGTAGTATCCCAGAAACCCACACTGAAGCTTTCTTT. Translating gives CASSIPETHTEAFF.

This chain links TRBV27 with TRBJ2-1, with 10 nucleotides matching TRBD2. This CDR3 contains 14 residues. Germline lookup yields CDR1 MNHEY and CDR2 SMNVEV (reference sequence). Unmatched junction bases numbered 6, after V lost 6 bases and J lost 7 bases. CDR3 loop: CASRLAGSNNEQFF. The DNA for the CDR3 is TGTGCCAGCAGACTAGCGGGAAGTAATAATGAGCAGTTCTTC.

The chain has TRBV5-1 and TRBJ1-1; perhaps TRBD1 as D (5 bases). V gave up 4 bases and J gave up 3 bases, with 10 bases separating them. The CDR3 extends over 13 amino acids. CDR1 SGHRS and CDR2 YFSETQ come from the germline V gene. CDR3 amino acids: CASSPGMDTEAFF. The CDR3 DNA follows: TGCGCCAGCAGCCCAGGGATGGACACTGAAGCTTTCTTT.

This clone was detected only a few times. V gene TRBV9 combines with J gene TRBJ2-5, with D unclear. Germline V gene lookup returns CDR1 SGDLS and CDR2 YYNGEE. Between the trimmed V and J ends, which lost 0 bases and 4 bases, there was a span of 7 bases. This CDR3 is 13 amino acids long. The CDR3 DNA reads TGTGCCAGCAGCGTAGCTCCGGTAGAGACCCAGTACTTC. Translation gives CASSVAPVETQYF.

The V call is TRBV27, the J call TRBJ1-1; D unresolved. Germline V gene lookup returns CDR1 MNHEY and CDR2 SMNVEV (reference sequence). V shed 3 bases and J shed 0 bases, with 8 bases lying between them. This CDR3 has 14 residues. The CDR3 region has the DNA TGTGCCAGCAGTTTGGCAGAAGTGAACACTGAAGCTTTCTTT. This encodes CASSLAEVNTEAFF.

The chain couples TRBV4-1 to TRBJ1-2, with a possible D match to TRBD1 (6 bases). The CDR3 is 14 residues long. Trimming pared 0 bases from V and 4 bases from J, leaving 9 bases between. Germline loops: CDR1 MGHRA, CDR2 YSYEKL. The CDR3 spells CASSQDPGAYGYTF. The CDR3 coding sequence is TGCGCCAGCAGCCAAGATCCAGGGGCCTATGGCTACACCTTC.

This chain connects TRBV6-5 to TRBJ2-1; TRBD2 aligns across 10 bases. The CDR3 spans 16 residues. The germline gives CDR1 MNHEY, CDR2 SVGAGI. V gave up 2 bases and J gave up 2 bases; unmatched junction bases: 3. The CDR3 DNA reads as TGTGCCAGCAGTTACGGAGGGACTAGCGCCTACAATGAGCAGTTCTTC. It codes for CASSYGGTSAYNEQFF.

The chain joins TRBV7-8 to TRBJ1-6; D is unresolved. Trimming stripped 1 base from V and 9 bases from J, with 16 bases between. Germline V lookup: CDR1 SGHVS, CDR2 FQNEAQ. The CDR3 is 16 residues long. CDR3 in DNA: TGTGCCAGCAGCTTAGGAATTAGAGGGTTGGCTTCACCCCTCCACTTT. This sequence encodes CASSLGIRGLASPLHF.

The chain employs TRBV9 and TRBJ1-5; D gene uncertain. The CDR3 has 14 residues. The ends were cut back, 0 bases at V and 4 bases at J, with 8 bases in the middle. Germline assignment: CDR1 SGDLS and CDR2 YYNGEE. CDR3 residues: CASSVDGENQPQHF. CDR3 coding DNA: TGTGCCAGCAGCGTAGACGGAGAGAATCAGCCCCAGCATTTT.

This clone has a handful of counts. V gene TRBV9 combines with J gene TRBJ2-5, with a tentative D call TRBD1 (6 bases). The germline CDR1 and CDR2 sequences are SGDLS and YYNGEE. There are 16 residues in the CDR3. Trimming took off 3 bases at V and 2 bases at J, with 17 bases between the two ends. This CDR3 reads CASSGDLGALQETQYF. Written as DNA, the CDR3 is TGTGCCAGCAGCGGGGACCTGGGGGCTTTGCAAGAGACCCAGTACTTC.

The chain carries TRBV6-6 and TRBJ1-5; 8 bases align to TRBD1. Germline values: CDR1 MNHNY, CDR2 SVGAGI (reference sequence). Trimming removed 7 bases from V and 2 bases from J; junction bases left unmatched: 4. This CDR3 comprises 14 residues. For the CDR3, the DNA is TGTGCCAGCACCCAGACAGGGGGCAATCAGCCCCAGCATTTT. Its translation: CASTQTGGNQPQHF.

This chain connects TRBV28 to TRBJ1-1; TRBD1 might be the D (6 bases). Trimming pared 5 bases from V and 5 bases from J, leaving 12 bases between. The CDR3 spans 13 residues. Germline lookup yields CDR1 MDHEN and CDR2 SYDVKM. CDR3 DNA: TGTGCCAGCAGTCAGGGGATGGGGACTGAAGCTTTCTTT. Translated: CASSQGMGTEAFF.

This clone has just one count. One end of the junction is discordant with germline, which a read error may explain. The chain uses TRBV11-2 and TRBJ1-1, with 7 bases matching TRBD1. The CDR3 is made up of 15 amino acids. Germline V gene sequence: CDR1 SGHAT, CDR2 FQNNGV. The CDR3 DNA reads TGTGCCAGCAGCATAGACAGGGCTGGCAACACTGAAGCTTTCTTT. Its translation is CASSIDRAGNTEAFF.

The chain uses TRBV7-2 and TRBJ2-3; tentative D call: TRBD1 (6 bases). Trimming removed 6 bases at V and 0 bases at J, with 13 bases between. Germline CDR1 SGHTA, CDR2 FQGNSA. The CDR3 spans 15 residues. Here the CDR3 DNA reads TGTGCCAGCAGGCGACAGGTATTTAGCACAGATACGCAGTATTTT. Residues: CASRRQVFSTDTQYF.

This chain joins TRBV6-6 and TRBJ1-1, with D possibly being TRBD1 (6 bases). CDR3 length equals 13 residues. V dropped 10 bases and J dropped 1 base, with 13 bases sitting between them. CDR1 and CDR2 (germline): MNHNY, SVGAGI (reference sequence). Here the CDR3 reads CATTGQQNTEAFF. For the CDR3, the DNA is TGTGCCACCACCGGACAGCAGAACACTGAAGCTTTCTTT.

V gene TRBV11-3 combines with J gene TRBJ1-1, with 7 bases matching TRBD1. The trim removed 2 bases at V and 3 bases at J, leaving 6 bases unmatched. Per the germline V gene, CDR1 is SGHNT and CDR2 is YENEEA. CDR3 size: 15 residues. CDR3 amino acids: CASSLQGGLDTEAFF. CDR3 DNA: TGTGCCAGCAGCTTACAGGGGGGACTGGACACTGAAGCTTTCTTT.

V is TRBV10-3 and J is TRBJ2-1; weak D call: TRBD2 (5 bases). Looked up from germline, CDR1 is ENHRY and CDR2 is SYGVKD. Deletions cut 6 bases from V and 7 bases from J, with 16 bases between. The CDR3 is 14 amino acids. CDR3 protein: CAISTTRTQNEQFF. The CDR3 nucleotides are TGTGCCATCAGCACGACTCGGACTCAAAATGAGCAGTTCTTC.

The chain uses TRBV6-6 and TRBJ2-2; 9 positions match TRBD2. The CDR3 runs to 15 residues. CDR1 MNHNY and CDR2 SVGAGI come from the germline V gene (reference sequence). V gave up 2 bases and J gave up 6 bases; unmatched junction bases: 4. The CDR3 DNA is TGTGCCAGCAGTTACGGCGGGGGGGCGCCCGGGGAGCTGTTTTTT. It translates to CASSYGGGAPGELFF.

The chain employs TRBV9 and TRBJ2-3; D perhaps matches TRBD1 (6 bases). The V end lost 1 base, the J end lost 0 bases, and 18 bases lay between the germline ends. CDR1 is SGDLS, CDR2 YYNGEE, per germline. The CDR3 loop spans 18 amino acids. CDR3 nucleotides: TGTGCCAGCAGCGTAAAGGGGGACGGCGGCCCCAGCACAGATACGCAGTATTTT. Its protein is CASSVKGDGGPSTDTQYF.

This rearrangement joins TRBV10-1 to TRBJ1-1, with a tentative D call TRBD1 (6 bases). Trimming took 11 bases from V and 0 from J, leaving 19 bases between them. CDR3 length: 15 amino acids. Germline loops: CDR1 WNHNN, CDR2 SYGVQD (reference sequence). CDR3 sequence: CAGVGQKVMNTEAFF. CDR3 nucleotides: TGCGCCGGGGTCGGACAGAAAGTTATGAACACTGAAGCTTTCTTT.

The chain employs TRBV9 and TRBJ2-7, with 9 bases lining up with TRBD2. From germline, CDR1 is SGDLS and CDR2 YYNGEE. CDR3 length equals 14 residues. The V gene end was trimmed by 4 bases and the J gene end by 5 bases; junction bases not matched to a gene: 7. The CDR3: CASSHGLARDEQYF. The CDR3, as DNA: TGTGCCAGCAGCCACGGACTAGCGCGGGACGAGCAGTACTTC.

CDR3 region: CASQQTGNNSPLHF. DNA for the CDR3: TGTGCCAGCCAGCAGACGGGAAATAATTCACCCCTCCACTTT. The rearrangement joins TRBV19 to TRBJ1-6; unclear D gene. V dropped 9 bases and J dropped 5 bases, with 14 bases sitting between them. CDR1 is LNHDA, CDR2 SQIVND, per germline (reference sequence). CDR3 size: 14 residues. The full variable domain, completed using reference TRBV19 and TRBJ1-6, is DGGITQSPKYLFRKEGQNVTLSCEQNLNHDAMYWYRQDPGQGLRLIYYSQIVNDFQKGDIAEGYSVSREKKESFPLTVTSAQKNPTAFYLCASQQTGNNSPLHFGNGTRLTVT.

V is TRBV4-2 and J is TRBJ2-7; 9 nucleotides line up with TRBD1. Germline V gene sequence: CDR1 LGHNA, CDR2 YNFKEQ. V lost 0 bases, J lost 2 bases, and 2 bases stayed unmatched. The CDR3 runs to 15 residues. The CDR3 DNA sequence: TGTGCCAGCAGCCAAGAGGACAGGGGCCCCTACGAGCAGTACTTC. It codes for CASSQEDRGPYEQYF.

The rearrangement joins TRBV7-3 to TRBJ2-5, with 11 nucleotides matching TRBD2. This CDR3 is 15 amino acids long. J gave up 5 bases and V 0 bases, and 2 bases lay outside the gene matches. Germline-derived CDR1 and CDR2 are SGHTA and FQGTGA. CDR3 residues: CASSLTGTSGETQYF. As DNA, the CDR3 is TGTGCCAGCAGCTTAACTGGGACTAGCGGCGAGACCCAGTACTTC.

The J gene is TRBJ1-2, the V gene TRBV5-5; 7 nucleotides agree with TRBD1. Looked up from germline, CDR1 is SGHKS and CDR2 is YYEKEE (reference sequence). The CDR3 sequence is 14 residues long. Losses at the gene ends were 2 bases for V and 4 bases for J; bases not matched to a gene: 5. The CDR3 nucleotides read TGTGCCAGCAGCTTCCTGACAGGGAGCTATGGCTACACCTTC. This encodes CASSFLTGSYGYTF.

The chain combines TRBV7-9 with TRBJ1-2, with 8 bases that match TRBD1. Germline loops: CDR1 SEHNR, CDR2 FQNEAQ (reference sequence). This CDR3 is 19 amino acids long. Trimming removed 3 bases from V and 0 bases from J; junction bases left unmatched: 15. The CDR3: CASSFPVDRGDFTNYGYTF. The CDR3 DNA reads TGTGCCAGCAGCTTCCCAGTAGACAGGGGCGATTTTACTAACTATGGCTACACCTTC.

The chain combines TRBV7-6 with TRBJ2-3; the D gene is possibly TRBD1 (5 bases). Trimming took 2 bases from V and 6 from J, leaving 9 bases between them. Germline CDR1 and CDR2: SGHVS and FNYEAQ. This CDR3 is built from 13 residues. CDR3 coding DNA: TGTGCCAGCAGCTTACTACCAGGGGATACGCAGTATTTT. This gives the protein CASSLLPGDTQYF. The full variable domain, with the rest looked up from reference TRBV7-6 and TRBJ2-3, is GAGVSQSPRYKVTKRGQDVALRCDPISGHVSLYWYRQALGQGPEFLTYFNYEAQQDKSGLPNDRFSAERPEGSISTLTIQRTEQRDSAMYRCASSLLPGDTQYFGPGTRLTVL.

In this sample, this clone turned up a few times. J is TRBJ1-1 and V is TRBV29-1, with D uncertain. This CDR3 region has 12 residues. CDR1 and CDR2 (germline): SQVTM, ANQGSEA. V dropped 2 bases and J dropped 1 base, with 5 bases sitting between them. The CDR3 DNA sequence: TGCAGCGTTGAACCAGGGAACACTGAAGCTTTCTTT. Translating it yields CSVEPGNTEAFF.

The chain links TRBV2 to TRBJ1-5; 7 positions match TRBD1. The germline V gene encodes CDR1 SNHLY and CDR2 FYNNEI. With V trimmed by 6 bases and J by 1 base, 9 bases remained unmatched. CDR3 length: 16 residues. The CDR3, as DNA: TGTGCCAGCAGGGCTGACAGGGCTGGAAGCAATCAGCCCCAGCATTTT. As protein: CASRADRAGSNQPQHF.